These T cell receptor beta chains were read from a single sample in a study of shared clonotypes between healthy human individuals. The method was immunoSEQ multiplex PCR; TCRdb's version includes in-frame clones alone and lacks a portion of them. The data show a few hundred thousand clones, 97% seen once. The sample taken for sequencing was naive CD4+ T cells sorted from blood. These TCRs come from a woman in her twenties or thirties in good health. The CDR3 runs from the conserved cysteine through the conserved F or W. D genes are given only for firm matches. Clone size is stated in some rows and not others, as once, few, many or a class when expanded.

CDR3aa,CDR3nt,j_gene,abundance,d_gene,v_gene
CASSTPSSGANVLTF,TGTGCCAGCAGCACGCCAAGCTCTGGGGCCAACGTCCTGACTTTC,TRBJ2-6,NA,NA,TRBV28
CASSLGRGRETQYF,TGCGCCAGCAGCTTAGGCAGGGGGAGGGAGACCCAGTACTTC,TRBJ2-5,NA,NA,TRBV5-1
CASSEWGPGNTIYF,TGTGCCAGCAGTGAATGGGGGCCCGGAAACACCATATATTTT,TRBJ1-3,NA,NA,TRBV2
CASSSGLGLAGEQFF,TGCGCCAGCAGCTCTGGATTAGGACTAGCTGGTGAGCAGTTCTTC,TRBJ2-1,once,TRBD2,TRBV5-1
CASSPLGLAEPTQYF,TGTGCCAGCAGCCCGTTGGGACTAGCGGAGCCTACGCAGTATTTT,TRBJ2-3,NA,TRBD2,TRBV4-2
CARRQGHTNEKLFF,TGTGCCAGAAGACAGGGTCATACTAATGAAAAACTGTTTTTT,TRBJ1-4,NA,TRBD1,TRBV19
CASSSQYEQYF,TGTGCCAGCAGCTCCCAATACGAGCAGTACTTC,TRBJ2-7,NA,NA,TRBV11-3
CASSFVANTGELFF,TGTGCCAGCTCATTTGTTGCGAACACCGGGGAGCTGTTTTTT,TRBJ2-2,NA,NA,TRBV18
CASSLYGDPGNTIYF,TGTGCCAGCAGCTTGTATGGGGATCCTGGAAACACCATATATTTT,TRBJ1-3,NA,NA,TRBV5-5
CASSPPPDGDRDLYEQYF,TGTGCCAGCAGCCCCCCACCAGACGGAGACAGGGACCTCTACGAGCAGTACTTC,TRBJ2-7,NA,TRBD1,TRBV7-7
CASSFTGDNQPQHF,TGTGCCAGCAGCTTCACAGGGGACAATCAGCCCCAGCATTTT,TRBJ1-5,NA,TRBD1,TRBV11-2
CASSLPASGNTIYF,TGTGCCAGCAGTTTACCTGCGTCTGGAAACACCATATATTTT,TRBJ1-3,once,NA,TRBV28
CASIRQGLDTEAFF,TGTGCCAGTATTCGACAGGGTCTGGACACTGAAGCTTTCTTT,TRBJ1-1,NA,TRBD1,TRBV19
CASGHGQGAYEQYF,TGTGCCAGCGGTCACGGACAGGGCGCCTACGAGCAGTACTTC,TRBJ2-7,NA,TRBD1,TRBV6-6
CAWSTISGYTF,TGTGCCTGGAGCACTATTTCTGGCTACACCTTC,TRBJ1-2,NA,NA,TRBV30
CASSPGTGGTEAFF,TGTGCCAGCAGCCCGGGGACAGGGGGCACTGAAGCTTTCTTT,TRBJ1-1,NA,TRBD1,TRBV7-3
CASSYSTGGYNEQFF,TGCGCCAGCAGCTACTCGACAGGGGGCTACAATGAGCAGTTCTTC,TRBJ2-1,NA,TRBD1,TRBV5-1
CASRVPGSYEQYF,TGTGCCAGCAGGGTGCCCGGCTCCTACGAGCAGTACTTC,TRBJ2-7,NA,NA,TRBV28
CASSFGGPGYTF,TGTGCCAGCAGTTTTGGGGGACCTGGCTACACCTTC,TRBJ1-2,NA,NA,TRBV28
CASSPPSSHEETQYF,TGTGCCAGCTCACCCCCTTCCTCGCACGAAGAGACCCAGTACTTC,TRBJ2-5,NA,NA,TRBV18
CSVERQGDTEAFF,TGCAGCGTTGAAAGACAGGGGGATACTGAAGCTTTCTTT,TRBJ1-1,few,TRBD1,TRBV29-1
CASSQEGRGSSYEQYF,TGCGCCAGCAGCCAAGAAGGTCGCGGGAGCTCCTACGAGCAGTACTTC,TRBJ2-7,NA,TRBD2,TRBV4-1
CASSLSSGSTGELFF,TGTGCCAGCAGTTTATCAAGCGGGAGCACCGGGGAGCTGTTTTTT,TRBJ2-2,NA,TRBD2,TRBV27
CASSPLSYEQYF,TGTGCCAGCAGCCCCCTCTCCTACGAGCAGTACTTC,TRBJ2-7,NA,NA,TRBV28
CASSFPGGNNQPQHF,TGTGCCAGCAGTTTCCCGGGGGGGAACAATCAGCCCCAGCATTTT,TRBJ1-5,NA,NA,TRBV28
CASSRPEGEQYF,TGCGCCAGCAGCCGACCGGAGGGGGAGCAGTACTTC,TRBJ2-7,NA,NA,TRBV5-1
CASSIGWDRAYEQYF,TGTGCCAGTAGTATCGGGTGGGACAGGGCCTACGAGCAGTACTTC,TRBJ2-7,once,TRBD1,TRBV19
CASSIDPMGGGFTDTQYF,TGTGCCAGTAGTATAGACCCCATGGGCGGGGGATTCACAGATACGCAGTATTTT,TRBJ2-3,NA,TRBD2,TRBV19
CASSPIGGVNTGELFF,TGTGCCAGCTCACCAATTGGCGGGGTGAACACCGGGGAGCTGTTTTTT,TRBJ2-2,NA,NA,TRBV18
CASSFSGRPPGELFF,TGTGCCAGCAGTTTTAGCGGGAGGCCACCCGGGGAGCTGTTTTTT,TRBJ2-2,NA,TRBD2,TRBV28
CASSLVKNTGELFF,TGTGCCAGCAGCTTAGTCAAGAACACCGGGGAGCTGTTTTTT,TRBJ2-2,NA,NA,TRBV7-9
CAISAPLSREQYF,TGTGCCATCAGTGCCCCATTGAGCCGGGAGCAGTACTTC,TRBJ2-7,NA,NA,TRBV10-3
CASSARAGASWYNEQFF,TGTGCCAGCAGCGCACGGGCGGGGGCTAGTTGGTACAATGAGCAGTTCTTC,TRBJ2-1,NA,NA,TRBV7-2
CASSLHQGAETEAFF,TGTGCCAGCAGTTTACATCAGGGGGCCGAGACTGAAGCTTTCTTT,TRBJ1-1,NA,TRBD1,TRBV28
CASSVSVLASEQYF,TGTGCCAGCAGCGTAAGTGTGCTAGCTAGCGAGCAGTACTTC,TRBJ2-7,NA,NA,TRBV7-3
CASSLKGAGTGVREQYF,TGTGCCAGCAGCTTAAAAGGGGCCGGGACAGGGGTTCGCGAGCAGTACTTC,TRBJ2-7,NA,TRBD1,TRBV7-8
CASSPTREPLNIQYF,TGTGCCAGCAGTCCCACCAGGGAACCATTAAACATTCAGTACTTC,TRBJ2-4,NA,NA,TRBV6-6
CATSRALVFERDYEQYF,TGTGCCACCAGCAGAGCCCTCGTTTTTGAGCGGGACTACGAGCAGTACTTC,TRBJ2-7,NA,TRBD2,TRBV15
CASIEQGSGIQYF,TGCGCCAGCATCGAACAGGGGAGTGGCATTCAGTACTTC,TRBJ2-4,NA,TRBD1,TRBV10-2
CASSSEAPGNEQFF,TGTGCCAGCAGCTCGGAGGCCCCTGGGAATGAGCAGTTCTTC,TRBJ2-1,NA,NA,TRBV7-9
CASSPPMREEYF,TGTGCCAGCAGCCCTCCAATGAGGGAAGAGTACTTC,TRBJ2-4,NA,NA,TRBV7-9
CAQRGWEKLFF,TGTGCCCAGCGGGGGTGGGAAAAACTGTTTTTT,TRBJ1-4,NA,NA,TRBV27
CASRARENTEAFF,TGTGCCAGCAGAGCCCGGGAGAACACTGAAGCTTTCTTT,TRBJ1-1,NA,NA,TRBV28
CASSPDLEETQYF,TGCGCCAGCAGCCCTGACCTGGAGGAGACCCAGTACTTC,TRBJ2-5,once,NA,TRBV5-1
CASSELGTSTDTQYF,TGTGCCAGCAGTGAATTGGGGACTAGCACAGATACGCAGTATTTT,TRBJ2-3,NA,NA,TRBV6-1
CASSSTPYEQYF,TGTGCCAGCAGCTCCACCCCCTACGAGCAGTACTTC,TRBJ2-7,NA,NA,TRBV7-2
CASSRDRVPPSSYNEQFF,TGTGCCAGCAGCCGGGACAGGGTTCCCCCTAGCTCCTACAATGAGCAGTTCTTC,TRBJ2-1,once,TRBD1,TRBV28
CASSLAGETQYF,TGTGCCAGCAGCTTAGCGGGAGAGACCCAGTACTTC,TRBJ2-5,NA,NA,TRBV7-2
CAEQGQGNTEAFF,TGTGCCGAACAGGGCCAGGGGAACACTGAAGCTTTCTTT,TRBJ1-1,NA,NA,TRBV2
CASSPSWAGGLGNTIYF,TGTGCCAGCTCACCATCCTGGGCAGGGGGTCTTGGAAACACCATATATTTT,TRBJ1-3,NA,TRBD1,TRBV18
CASSVGGSYEQYF,TGTGCCAGCAGCGTGGGCGGATCCTACGAGCAGTACTTC,TRBJ2-7,NA,NA,TRBV9
CASSLDWDTIYF,TGCGCCAGCAGCTTGGATTGGGACACCATATATTTT,TRBJ1-3,NA,NA,TRBV5-1
CASRTLFQGAYTF,TGTGCCAGCCGGACCCTCTTCCAGGGGGCCTACACCTTC,TRBJ1-2,NA,TRBD1,TRBV28
CASSSLGAGYGYTF,TGTGCCAGCAGTTCTCTAGGGGCCGGCTATGGCTACACCTTC,TRBJ1-2,NA,NA,TRBV28
CASSRATGDFYEQYF,TGCGCCAGCAGCCGAGCGACAGGGGACTTTTACGAGCAGTACTTC,TRBJ2-7,NA,TRBD1,TRBV5-1
CASSGRTGGTGELFF,TGTGCCAGCAGCGGAAGGACAGGGGGAACCGGGGAGCTGTTTTTT,TRBJ2-2,NA,TRBD1,TRBV7-7
CASSLMSGRSSYEQYF,TGTGCCAGCAGCTTAATGAGCGGGAGAAGCTCCTACGAGCAGTACTTC,TRBJ2-7,NA,TRBD2,TRBV11-2
CASSLGGREGHEQYF,TGTGCCAGCAGTTTAGGCGGGAGGGAAGGACACGAGCAGTACTTC,TRBJ2-7,NA,TRBD2,TRBV28